One T cell receptor (beta chain) is described in this entry. The sample holds a few counts of this clonotype. Its recognized antigen is unknown. Base qualities are missing; no much larger clone stands one base away. Receptor amplification or capture employed RT-PCR. For sequencing, a NextSeq 550 was employed. TCRdb applied fastp at Q25 and MiXCR to the public reads, then kept only in-frame beta chains. Every entry covers one CDR3 protein and lists the most common genes and DNA from its rows. The sample has around 12,000 distinct CDR3 sequences on record, approximately 26% of them singletons. The top ten hold 45% to 55% of the sample. From the germline V gene, CDR1 is SGHVS and CDR2 is FQNEAQ. The V and J ends are trimmed by 1 base and 5 bases, leaving 14 bases between them. The CDR3 starts with the cysteine, ends with the phenylalanine, and has 15 residues. Only the CDR3 portion is preserved as DNA: 45 bases, with reading frame beginning at the first base.

This specimen comes from a study of patients and donors after allogeneic stem cell transplantation (dated by TCRdb to the early 2020s). The TCR was taken from a human donor who was either an allogeneic HSCT recipient or a stem cell or donor lymphocyte infusion donor (not recorded which). It is not recorded whose cells these are; they may come from a transplant donor. The sequence links TRBV7-8 to TRBJ2-5; the D match is possibly TRBD1 or TRBD2, with 5 bases aligned in each. Sequenced material: blood, either unsorted or a sorted T cell fraction (not recorded which). CDR3 reads: CASSLEGRPSETQYF. The nucleotide sequence reads TGTGCCAGCAGCTTAGAGGGACGGCCCTCGGAGACCCAGTACTTC.